This TCR beta chain was retrieved from a study of cytomegalovirus exposure and HLA in healthy donors. General observations from the study: With further analysis later on, most CMV-associated TCR beta chains appeared HLA-restricted.

V was shortened by 2 bases and J by 4 bases, with 12 bases between the two germline ends. This CDR3 contains 14 residues. Germline assignment: CDR1 SGHRS and CDR2 YFSETQ. Primers included in the PCR were 60 Vbeta and 13 Jbeta primers. Clones were read by immunoSEQ multiplex PCR, and TCRdb kept only the in-frame ones, dropping some. The sample has roughly 120,000 clones; the top ten hold around 3.5%. Concerning this clone: Its antigen is unknown.

The chain joins TRBV5-1 to TRBJ1-1; D ambiguous. This receptor was identified in a man aged 25-40 years in good health and CMV-seronegative. Input material: PBMCs. The CDR3 DNA follows: TGCGCCAGCAGCTTTATAGACCCAGGCACTGAAGCTTTCTTT. Translated: CASSFIDPGTEAFF.